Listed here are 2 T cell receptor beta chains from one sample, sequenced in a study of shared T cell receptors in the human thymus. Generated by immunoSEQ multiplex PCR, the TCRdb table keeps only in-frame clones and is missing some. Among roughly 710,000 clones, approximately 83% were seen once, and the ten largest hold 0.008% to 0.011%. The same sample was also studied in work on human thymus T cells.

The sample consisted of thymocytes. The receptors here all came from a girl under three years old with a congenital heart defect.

CDR3 bases: TGTGCCGGGACGGATGGGAGAAAAAACATTCAGTACTTC. Its protein is CAGTDGRKNIQYF. The chain is built from TRBV30 and TRBJ2-4; D possibly matches TRBD1 or TRBD2 (5 bases each). V was pared by 8 bases and J by 4 bases, with 15 bases between. CDR3 length equals 13 residues. Germline lookup yields CDR1 GTSNPN and CDR2 SVGIG (reference sequence).

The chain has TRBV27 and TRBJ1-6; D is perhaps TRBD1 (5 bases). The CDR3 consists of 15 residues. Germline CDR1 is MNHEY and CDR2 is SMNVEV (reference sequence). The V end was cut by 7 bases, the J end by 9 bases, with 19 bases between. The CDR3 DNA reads TGTGCCAGCAATCCCCGGGGGTCACGGGGTTCACCCCTCCACTTT. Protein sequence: CASNPRGSRGSPLHF.